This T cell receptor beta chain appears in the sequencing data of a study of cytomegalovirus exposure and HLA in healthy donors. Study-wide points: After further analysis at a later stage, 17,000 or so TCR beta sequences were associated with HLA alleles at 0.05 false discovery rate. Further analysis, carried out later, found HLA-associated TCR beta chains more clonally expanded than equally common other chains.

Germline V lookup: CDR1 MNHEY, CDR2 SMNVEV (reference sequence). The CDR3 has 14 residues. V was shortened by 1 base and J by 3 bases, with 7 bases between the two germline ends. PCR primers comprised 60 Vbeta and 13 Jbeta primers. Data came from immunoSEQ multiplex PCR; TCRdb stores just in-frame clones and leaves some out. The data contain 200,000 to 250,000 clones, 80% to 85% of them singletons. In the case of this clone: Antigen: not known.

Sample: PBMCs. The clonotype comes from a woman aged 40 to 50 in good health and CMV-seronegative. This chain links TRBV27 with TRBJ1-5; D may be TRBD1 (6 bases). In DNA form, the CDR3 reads TGTGCCAGCAGTTTATGGGGGCCCAATCAGCCCCAGCATTTT. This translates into CASSLWGPNQPQHF.